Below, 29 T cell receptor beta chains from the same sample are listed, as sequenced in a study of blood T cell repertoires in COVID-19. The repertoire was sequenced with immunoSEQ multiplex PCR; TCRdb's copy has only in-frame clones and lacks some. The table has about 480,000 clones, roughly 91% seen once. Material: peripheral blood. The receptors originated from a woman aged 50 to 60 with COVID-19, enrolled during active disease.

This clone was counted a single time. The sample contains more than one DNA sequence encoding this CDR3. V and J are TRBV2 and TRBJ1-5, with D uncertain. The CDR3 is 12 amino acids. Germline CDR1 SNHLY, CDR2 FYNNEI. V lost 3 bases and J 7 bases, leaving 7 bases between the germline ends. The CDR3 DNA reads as TGTGCCAGCAGTGATGAGGGACAGCCCCAGCATTTT. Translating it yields CASSDEGQPQHF.

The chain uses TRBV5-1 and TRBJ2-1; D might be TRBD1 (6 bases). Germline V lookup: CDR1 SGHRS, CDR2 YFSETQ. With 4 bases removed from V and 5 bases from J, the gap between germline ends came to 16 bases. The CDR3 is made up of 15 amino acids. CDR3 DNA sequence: TGCGCCAGCAGCCCGGACAGCCAGACTGACAATGAGCAGTTCTTC. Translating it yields CASSPDSQTDNEQFF.

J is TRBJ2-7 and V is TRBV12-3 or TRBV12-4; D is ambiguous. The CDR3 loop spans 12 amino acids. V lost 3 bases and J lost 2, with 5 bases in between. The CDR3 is CASSFSPYEQYF. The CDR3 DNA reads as TGTGCCAGCAGTTTCTCCCCCTACGAGCAGTACTTC.

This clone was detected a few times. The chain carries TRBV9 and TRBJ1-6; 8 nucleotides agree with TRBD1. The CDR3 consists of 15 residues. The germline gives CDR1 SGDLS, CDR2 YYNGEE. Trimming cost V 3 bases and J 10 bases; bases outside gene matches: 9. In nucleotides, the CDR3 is TGTGCCAGCAGCGCGACGACAGGGGATCCATCACCCCTCCACTTT. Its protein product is CASSATTGDPSPLHF.

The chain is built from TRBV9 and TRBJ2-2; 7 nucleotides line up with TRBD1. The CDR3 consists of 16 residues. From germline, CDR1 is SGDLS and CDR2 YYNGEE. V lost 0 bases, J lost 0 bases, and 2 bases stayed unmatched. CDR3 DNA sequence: TGTGCCAGCAGCGTAGGACAGGGCCCGAACACCGGGGAGCTGTTTTTT. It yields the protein CASSVGQGPNTGELFF.

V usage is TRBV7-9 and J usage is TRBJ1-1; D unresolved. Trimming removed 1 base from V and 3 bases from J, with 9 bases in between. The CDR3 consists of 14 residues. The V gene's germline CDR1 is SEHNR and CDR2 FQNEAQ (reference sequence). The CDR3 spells CASSLVRGDTEAFF. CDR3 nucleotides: TGTGCCAGCAGCTTAGTACGGGGAGACACTGAAGCTTTCTTT.

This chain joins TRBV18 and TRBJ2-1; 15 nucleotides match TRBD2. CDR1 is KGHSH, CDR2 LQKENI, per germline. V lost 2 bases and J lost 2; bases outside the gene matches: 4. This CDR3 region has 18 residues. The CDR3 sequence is CASSPKGLAGGAYNEQFF. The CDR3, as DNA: TGTGCCAGCTCACCAAAGGGACTAGCGGGGGGCGCCTACAATGAGCAGTTCTTC. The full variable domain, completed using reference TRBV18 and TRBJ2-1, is NAGVMQNPRHLVRRRGQEARLRCSPMKGHSHVYWYRQLPEEGLKFMVYLQKENIIDESGMPKERFSAEFPKEGPSILRIQQVVRGDSAAYFCASSPKGLAGGAYNEQFFGPGTRLTVL.

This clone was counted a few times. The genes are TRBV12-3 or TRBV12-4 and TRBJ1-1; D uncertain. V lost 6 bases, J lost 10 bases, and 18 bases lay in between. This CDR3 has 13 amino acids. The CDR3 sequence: CASSLWGGPRAFF. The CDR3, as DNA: TGTGCCAGCAGCTTGTGGGGAGGCCCGCGAGCTTTCTTT.

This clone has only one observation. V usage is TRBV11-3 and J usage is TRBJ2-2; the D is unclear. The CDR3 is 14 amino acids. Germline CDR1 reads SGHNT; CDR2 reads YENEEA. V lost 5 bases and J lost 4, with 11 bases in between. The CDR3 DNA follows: TGTGCCAGCAGCGTCGGGTCAATCACCGGGGAGCTGTTTTTT. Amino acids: CASSVGSITGELFF.

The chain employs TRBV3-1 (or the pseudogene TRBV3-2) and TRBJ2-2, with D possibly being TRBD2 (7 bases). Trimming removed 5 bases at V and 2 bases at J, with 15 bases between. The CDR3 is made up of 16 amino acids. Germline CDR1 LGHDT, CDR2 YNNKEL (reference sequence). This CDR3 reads CASSFHGGPNTGELFF. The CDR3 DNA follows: TGTGCCAGCAGCTTCCACGGGGGGCCCAACACCGGGGAGCTGTTTTTT.

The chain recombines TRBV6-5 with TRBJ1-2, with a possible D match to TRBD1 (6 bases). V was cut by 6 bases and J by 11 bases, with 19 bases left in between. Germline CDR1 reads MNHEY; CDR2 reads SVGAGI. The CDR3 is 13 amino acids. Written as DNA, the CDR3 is TGTGCCAGCAGATTGCGGGGGGGCTTGGAGTACACCTTC. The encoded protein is CASRLRGGLEYTF.

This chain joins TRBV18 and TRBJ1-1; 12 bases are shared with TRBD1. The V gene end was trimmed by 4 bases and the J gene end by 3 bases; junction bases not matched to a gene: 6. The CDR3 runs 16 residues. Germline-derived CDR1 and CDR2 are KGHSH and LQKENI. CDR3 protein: CASSQGQGASYTEAFF. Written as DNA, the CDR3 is TGTGCCAGCTCACAGGGACAGGGGGCATCTTACACTGAAGCTTTCTTT.

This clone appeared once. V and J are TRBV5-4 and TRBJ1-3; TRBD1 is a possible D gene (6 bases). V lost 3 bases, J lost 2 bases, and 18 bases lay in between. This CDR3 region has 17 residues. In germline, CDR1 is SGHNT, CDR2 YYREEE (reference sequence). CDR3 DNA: TGTGCCAGCAGCTCGGGGGGAACCAGGGGCCCTGGAAACACCATATATTTT. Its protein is CASSSGGTRGPGNTIYF.

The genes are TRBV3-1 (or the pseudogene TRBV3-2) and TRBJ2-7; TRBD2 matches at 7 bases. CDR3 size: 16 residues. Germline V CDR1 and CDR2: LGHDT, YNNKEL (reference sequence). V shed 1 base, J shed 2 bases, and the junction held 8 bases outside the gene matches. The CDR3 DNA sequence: TGTGCCAGCAGCCAAGGGAGCGGGGTGTCTACCTACGAGCAGTACTTC. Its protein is CASSQGSGVSTYEQYF.

The CDR3 reads CASSFPGELFF. The DNA for the CDR3 is TGTGCCAGCAGCTTCCCTGGGGAGCTGTTTTTT. V is TRBV7-2 and J is TRBJ2-2; no clear D gene. V lost 3 bases and J lost 8, with 4 bases in between. The V gene's germline CDR1 is SGHTA and CDR2 FQGNSA. The CDR3 runs 11 residues.

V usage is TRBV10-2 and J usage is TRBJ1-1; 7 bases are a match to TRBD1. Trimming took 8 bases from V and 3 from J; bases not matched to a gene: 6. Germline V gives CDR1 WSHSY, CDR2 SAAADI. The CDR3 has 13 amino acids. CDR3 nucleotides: TGCGCCAGCGTCTCGGACAGGTACACTGAAGCTTTCTTT. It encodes CASVSDRYTEAFF.

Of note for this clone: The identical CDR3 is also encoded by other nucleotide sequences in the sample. DNA for the CDR3: TGTGCCAGCTCCCCGGGGTCCCAAGAGACCCAGTACTTC. It codes for CASSPGSQETQYF. V and J are TRBV18 and TRBJ2-5; TRBD2 might be the D (5 bases). CDR1 KGHSH and CDR2 LQKENI come from the germline V gene. V gave up 6 bases and J gave up 1 base, with 9 bases separating them. The CDR3 consists of 13 residues.

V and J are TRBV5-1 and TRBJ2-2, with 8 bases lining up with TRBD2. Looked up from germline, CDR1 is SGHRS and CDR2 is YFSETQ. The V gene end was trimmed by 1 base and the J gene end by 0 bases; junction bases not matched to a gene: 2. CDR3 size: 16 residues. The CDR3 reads CASSLMTSANTGELFF. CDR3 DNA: TGCGCCAGCAGCTTGATGACTAGCGCGAACACCGGGGAGCTGTTTTTT.

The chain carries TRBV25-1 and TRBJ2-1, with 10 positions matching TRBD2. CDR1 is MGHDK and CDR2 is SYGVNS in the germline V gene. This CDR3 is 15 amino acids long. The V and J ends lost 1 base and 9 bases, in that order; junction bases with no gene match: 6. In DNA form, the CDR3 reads TGTGCCAGCAGTGAATTAGGGACTAGCGCCGCTGAGCAGTTCTTC. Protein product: CASSELGTSAAEQFF.

CDR3 loop: CASSYGWGATDTQYF. The CDR3 DNA reads TGTGCCAGCAGTTACGGGTGGGGCGCGACAGATACGCAGTATTTT. The chain recombines TRBV6-5 with TRBJ2-3; a possible D gene is TRBD1 (5 bases). The CDR3 loop spans 15 amino acids. V dropped 2 bases and J dropped 3 bases, with 12 bases sitting between them. Germline V gene data show CDR1 as MNHEY and CDR2 as SVGAGI.

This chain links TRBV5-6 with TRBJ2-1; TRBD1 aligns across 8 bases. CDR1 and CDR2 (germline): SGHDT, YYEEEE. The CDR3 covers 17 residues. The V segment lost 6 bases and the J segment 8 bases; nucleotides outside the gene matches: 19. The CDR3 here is CASTRGQGGSLGDEQFF. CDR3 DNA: TGTGCCAGCACCCGAGGACAGGGCGGATCTCTCGGCGATGAGCAGTTCTTC.

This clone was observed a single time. CDR3 residues: CASSLEGLHSPLHF. DNA of the CDR3: TGTGCCAGCAGCTTAGAGGGACTCCATTCACCCCTCCACTTT. This chain joins TRBV7-8 and TRBJ1-6, with D possibly being TRBD1 (5 bases). Trimming stripped 1 base from V and 8 bases from J, with 9 bases between. Germline V gives CDR1 SGHVS, CDR2 FQNEAQ. The CDR3 length is 14 residues.

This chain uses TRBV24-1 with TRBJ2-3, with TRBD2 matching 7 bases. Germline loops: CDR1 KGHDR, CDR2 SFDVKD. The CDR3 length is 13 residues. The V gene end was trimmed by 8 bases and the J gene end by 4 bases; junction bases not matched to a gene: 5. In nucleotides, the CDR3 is TGTGCCACCAAGGGCGGGGGTGCAGATACGCAGTATTTT. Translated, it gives CATKGGGADTQYF.

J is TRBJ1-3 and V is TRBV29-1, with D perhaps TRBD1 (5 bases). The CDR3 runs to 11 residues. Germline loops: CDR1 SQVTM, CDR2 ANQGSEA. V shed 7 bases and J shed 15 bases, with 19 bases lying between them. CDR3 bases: TGCAGCGCCACATACCTGGGACTACAATATTTT. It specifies CSATYLGLQYF.

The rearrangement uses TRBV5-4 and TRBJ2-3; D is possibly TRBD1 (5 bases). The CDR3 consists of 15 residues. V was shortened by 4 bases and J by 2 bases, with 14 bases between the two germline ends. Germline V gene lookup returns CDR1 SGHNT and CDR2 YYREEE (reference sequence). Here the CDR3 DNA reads TGTGCCAGCAGCCAAGGGAAGGGGAACACAGATACGCAGTATTTT. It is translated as CASSQGKGNTDTQYF.

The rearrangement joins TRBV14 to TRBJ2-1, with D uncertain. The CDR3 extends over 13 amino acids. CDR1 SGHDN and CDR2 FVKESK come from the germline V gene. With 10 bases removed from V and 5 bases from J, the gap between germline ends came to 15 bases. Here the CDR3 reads CATSDWRHNEQFF. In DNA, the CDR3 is TGTGCCACAAGTGATTGGCGGCACAATGAGCAGTTCTTC.

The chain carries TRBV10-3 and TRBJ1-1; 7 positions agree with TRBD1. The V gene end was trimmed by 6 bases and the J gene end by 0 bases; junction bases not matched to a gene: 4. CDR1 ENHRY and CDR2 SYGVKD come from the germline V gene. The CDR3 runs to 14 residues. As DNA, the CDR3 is TGTGCCATCAGCATGACAGGGTTGAACACTGAAGCTTTCTTT. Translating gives CAISMTGLNTEAFF.

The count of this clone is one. CDR3: CASTGTRLYEQYF. Written as DNA, the CDR3 is TGCGCCAGCACCGGGACTAGACTCTACGAGCAGTACTTC. This chain uses TRBV5-1 with TRBJ2-7, with TRBD2 matching over 8 bases. Trimming removed 6 bases from V and 3 bases from J; junction bases left unmatched: 5. This CDR3 contains 13 residues. Germline V gives CDR1 SGHRS, CDR2 YFSETQ. Full variable domain (rest looked up from reference TRBV5-1 and TRBJ2-7): KAGVTQTPRYLIKTRGQQVTLSCSPISGHRSVSWYQQTPGQGLQFLFEYFSETQRNKGNFPGRFSGRQFSNSRSEMNVSTLELGDSALYLCASTGTRLYEQYFGPGTRLTVT.

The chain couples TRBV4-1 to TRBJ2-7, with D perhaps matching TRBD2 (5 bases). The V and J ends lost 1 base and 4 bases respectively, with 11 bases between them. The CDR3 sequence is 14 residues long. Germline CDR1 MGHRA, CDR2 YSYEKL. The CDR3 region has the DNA TGCGCCAGCAGCCAAGCCCACGGGGAGTACGAGCAGTACTTC. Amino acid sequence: CASSQAHGEYEQYF.